Described below is a single T cell receptor (beta chain) sequence and its context. Its antigen is undetermined. The assay was immunoSEQ multiplex PCR, and TCRdb's table has in-frame clones only and misses some. The table has approximately 7,000 clones, around two thirds seen once. The data belong to a study of coeliac disease. Findings and limits, study-wide: Active celiac intraepithelial and lamina propria samples had lower TRB and TRG clonality than control samples.

The clonotype originates from a man in his 60s with celiac disease on a gluten-free diet. The sample was lymphocytes from the gut lamina propria.

CDR3: CASSLLSTDTQYF. In nucleotides, the CDR3 is TGTGCCAGCAGCTTACTGAGCACAGATACGCAGTATTTT. This rearrangement joins TRBV7-2 to TRBJ2-3, with D uncertain. V was pared by 2 bases and J by 0 bases, with 3 bases between. This CDR3 is 13 amino acids long. Germline V gene lookup returns CDR1 SGHTA and CDR2 FQGNSA.